Presented here are 32 T cell receptor delta chains from one specimen sequenced in a study of gamma-delta chains in newborns, infants, children. TCRdb applied CATT to the reads for clone calling. This table holds about 3,400 delta-chain clones, around 0.31% found once. Sequenced sample: blood. The receptors here all came from a child who was a newborn, infant or young child, either healthy, febrile or measles-vaccinated (not recorded which).

This clone was counted a few times. TCRdb pairs this DNA with a much larger clone's protein that differs at residue 4, likely a read error; the protein shown was translated from the DNA. The CDR3 nucleotides read TGTGCCTGTGGCAAGGTGGGGGATACCCCATTGACAGCACAACTCTTCTTT. Translating it yields CACGKVGDTPLTAQLFF. This chain joins TRDV2 and TRDJ2, with 10 positions matching TRDD3. The CDR3 sequence is 17 residues long. The J segment lost 2 bases and the V segment lost 5 bases, leaving 10 bases of the junction unmatched. Germline CDR1 and CDR2: GEAIGNYY and EKD.

The sample holds a few counts of this clone. For this DNA, TCRdb reports the protein of a much larger clone, which diverges at residue 12, most likely from a read error; the protein presented here is translated directly from the DNA. The rearrangement uses TRDV2 and TRDJ3, with D possibly being TRDD3 (6 bases). Germline V gives CDR1 GEAIGNYY, CDR2 EKD. This CDR3 is 18 amino acids long. The CDR3 sequence is CACDTWGPSSWGTRQMFF. Written as DNA, the CDR3 is TGTGCCTGTGACACTTGGGGACCTAGCTCCTGGGGCACCCGACAGATGTTTTTC.

There are a few counts of this clone. The protein given by TCRdb reflects a much larger clone and differs at residue 8 from this DNA's translation, likely from a read error; the protein shown is the DNA's translation. The chain is built from TRDV2 and TRDJ3; 10 bases agree with TRDD3. Germline V gives CDR1 GEAIGNYY, CDR2 EKD. J gave up 0 bases and V 0 bases, and 10 bases lay outside the gene matches. The CDR3 totals 21 residues. This CDR3 is CACDTVYRGIRPSWDTRQMFF. Written as DNA, the CDR3 is TGTGCCTGTGACACCGTCTACCGGGGGATACGCCCCTCCTGGGACACCCGACAGATGTTTTTC.

Remarks on this clone: Given a far larger clone just one base away, this is likely a sequencing read error. The V and J genes are TRDV2 and TRDJ3, with 10 bases lining up with TRDD3. There are 21 residues in the CDR3. Trimming cost V 3 bases and J 0 bases; bases outside gene matches: 13. Germline V gene lookup returns CDR1 GEAIGNYY and CDR2 EKD. This chain's CDR3 is CACDSVGGYSPSSWDTRQMFF. In nucleotides, the CDR3 is TGTGCCTGTGACTCGGTTGGGGGATACTCACCTAGCTCCTGGGACACCCGACAGATGTTTTTC.

This clone was recorded a few times. TCRdb assigns this DNA the protein of a much larger clone, which departs from its translation at residues 3 and 16; this likely reflects a read error, and the protein shown comes from translating the DNA. The chain uses TRDV2 and TRDJ2; 13 nucleotides agree with TRDD3. The CDR3 runs to 19 residues. The germline CDR1 and CDR2 sequences are GEAIGNYY and EKD. The CDR3 sequence: CARDPTGGYAPALTAKLFF. CDR3 nucleotides: TGTGCCCGTGACCCTACTGGGGGATACGCCCCAGCTTTGACAGCAAAACTCTTCTTT.

This clone was detected a few times. TCRdb's entry gives the protein of a much larger clone, which mismatches this DNA's translation at residue 15, likely from a read error; the protein reported here is translated from the DNA. The chain combines TRDV2 with TRDJ3; 7 nucleotides agree with TRDD3. This CDR3 is built from 20 residues. CDR1 is GEAIGNYY, CDR2 EKD, per germline. For the CDR3, the DNA is TGTGCCTGTGACACCGCCTGGGGGGTTTTCAGCTCCTGGGACGCCCGACAGATGTTTTTC. Encoded protein: CACDTAWGVFSSWDARQMFF.

This clone was recorded a few times. The protein TCRdb lists belongs to a much larger clone and differs from this DNA's translation at residue 4, which points to a read error; the protein shown is made from the DNA. V gene TRDV2 combines with J gene TRDJ3, with D possibly being TRDD3 (5 bases). The germline CDR1 and CDR2 sequences are GEAIGNYY and EKD. The length of the CDR3 is 19 residues. Here the CDR3 DNA reads TGTGCCTGTGGCACCCTCACCGGGGGGTACTCCTGGGACACCCGACAGATGTTTTTC. It is translated as CACGTLTGGYSWDTRQMFF.

This clone is deemed medium-sized (0.01 to 0.1%). The genes are TRDV3 and TRDJ3, with 9 bases identical to TRDD3. The V and J ends lost 1 base and 1 base, in that order; junction bases with no gene match: 5. The CDR3 consists of 17 residues. Looked up from germline, CDR1 is TVYSNPD and CDR2 is GDNSRS (reference sequence). The CDR3 loop reads CAFTTGGPSWDTRQMFF. The DNA for the CDR3 is TGTGCCTTTACGACTGGGGGACCTTCCTGGGACACCCGACAGATGTTTTTC.

This clone has more than one count but fewer than ten. TCRdb's listed protein matches a much larger clone and diverges from this DNA's translation at residue 18, likely through a read error; the protein shown comes from the DNA. The V call is TRDV2, the J call TRDJ3; 7 bases line up with TRDD3. From germline, CDR1 is GEAIGNYY and CDR2 EKD. This CDR3 is 20 amino acids long. The CDR3 sequence: CACDTAWGVFSSWDTRQVFF. The CDR3 nucleotides read TGTGCCTGTGACACCGCCTGGGGGGTTTTCAGCTCCTGGGACACCCGACAGGTGTTTTTC.

This clone was detected only a few times. A far larger clone is one base from this, pointing to a likely read error. The chain joins TRDV2 to TRDJ1; 11 bases are shared with TRDD3. Per the germline V gene, CDR1 is GEAIGNYY and CDR2 is EKD. This CDR3 region has 18 residues. The DNA for the CDR3 is TGTGCCTGTGACGCCGGGGTACATTACTGGGGGATAACCGATAAACCCATCTTT. It codes for CACDAGVHYWGITDKPIF.

By frequency in the sample, this clone is large. Distinct nucleotide sequences in the sample also encode this CDR3. This chain connects TRDV2 to TRDJ3; TRDD3 aligns across 12 bases. This CDR3 region has 22 residues. Germline V lookup: CDR1 GEAIGNYY, CDR2 EKD. V gave up 3 bases and J gave up 0 bases; unmatched junction bases: 14. CDR3 residues: CACDGLHTGGYLSSWDTRQMFF. The CDR3 DNA follows: TGTGCCTGTGACGGCCTCCACACTGGGGGATACCTCAGCTCCTGGGACACCCGACAGATGTTTTTC.

There are a few counts of this clone. TCRdb attributes to this sequence the protein of a much larger clone, which differs from the DNA translation at residue 10; a read error is likely, and the protein displayed is translated from the DNA. This sequence joins TRDV2 and TRDJ2; TRDD3 matches at 8 bases. V shed 0 bases and J 0 bases; nucleotides not matched to a gene: 8. Germline V gives CDR1 GEAIGNYY, CDR2 EKD. This CDR3 is 18 amino acids long. CDR3 protein: CACDTVLGGPALTAQLFF. The CDR3 DNA follows: TGTGCCTGTGACACCGTACTGGGGGGCCCAGCTTTGACAGCACAACTCTTCTTT.

To note about this clone: TCRdb has a much larger clone's protein, which differs at residue 13 from the translation of this DNA, likely because of a read error; what is shown is the protein translated from the DNA. V and J are TRDV2 and TRDJ2, with TRDD3 matching 11 bases. Per germline, CDR1 GEAIGNYY and CDR2 EKD. The CDR3 totals 18 residues. The CDR3 DNA follows: TGTGCCTGTGACGGATTACTGGGGGATAAAGCTTTGATAGCACAACTCTTCTTT. This sequence encodes CACDGLLGDKALIAQLFF.

Points on this clone: A read error is the likely source, as a far larger clone sits one nucleotide away. This sample includes further DNA sequences coding for the same CDR3. This chain connects TRDV2 to TRDJ3; 12 nucleotides line up with TRDD3. The CDR3 has 19 amino acids. Germline loops: CDR1 GEAIGNYY, CDR2 EKD. CDR3 bases: TGTGCCTGCGACAACGTACTGGGGGATACCGCCTGGGACACCCGACAGATGTTTTTC. Residues: CACDNVLGDTAWDTRQMFF.

This clone was recorded a few times. This DNA's translation differs at residue 13 from TCRdb's protein, which comes from a much larger clone; a read error is likely, and the protein shown is translated from the DNA. V gene TRDV2 combines with J gene TRDJ3, with 10 bases that match TRDD3. The CDR3 totals 19 residues. Germline V gene lookup returns CDR1 GEAIGNYY and CDR2 EKD. The CDR3 spells CACDTAWGISSWGTRQMFF. CDR3 DNA sequence: TGTGCCTGTGACACCGCCTGGGGGATAAGCTCCTGGGGCACCCGACAGATGTTTTTC.

Comment on this clone: The protein in TCRdb stems from a much larger clone and differs at residue 4 from this DNA's translation, likely a read error; here the protein is translated from the DNA. This CDR3 reads CACGPLGDTRPLIF. The CDR3 DNA sequence: TGTGCCTGTGGCCCTCTGGGGGATACAAGACCCCTGATCTTT. The chain links TRDV2 to TRDJ4; 11 bases match TRDD3. Trimming cost V 5 bases and J 2 bases; bases outside gene matches: 6. Germline V gene lookup returns CDR1 GEAIGNYY and CDR2 EKD. The CDR3 length is 14 residues.

This clone is judged medium-sized. J is TRDJ3 and V is TRDV2; the match to TRDD3 covers 9 bases. Germline V gives CDR1 GEAIGNYY, CDR2 EKD. The V segment lost 2 bases and the J segment 2 bases; nucleotides outside the gene matches: 3. CDR3 length: 17 amino acids. CDR3 sequence (DNA): TGTGCCTGTGACAAAATGGGGGATACCTGGGACACCCGACAGATGTTTTTC. Translated: CACDKMGDTWDTRQMFF.

This clone was seen a handful of times. The TCRdb protein, from a much larger clone, departs from this DNA's translation at residue 15, likely by read error; the protein shown derives from the DNA. The CDR3 loop reads CACDTLGDTRSTWDARQMFF. The CDR3 DNA follows: TGTGCCTGTGACACTCTGGGGGATACGCGCTCAACCTGGGACGCCCGACAGATGTTTTTC. The chain joins TRDV2 to TRDJ3, with TRDD3 matching over 12 bases. Per the germline V gene, CDR1 is GEAIGNYY and CDR2 is EKD. CDR3 size: 20 residues.

Of note for this clone: TCRdb's protein, taken from a much larger clone, differs from this DNA's translation at residue 18, likely owing to a read error; the protein displayed comes from the DNA. V and J are TRDV2 and TRDJ3; 13 nucleotides agree with TRDD3. Germline CDR1 is GEAIGNYY and CDR2 is EKD. The CDR3 length is 20 residues. CDR3 region: CACDRVLGDTSSWDTRQTFF. The CDR3 DNA reads TGTGCCTGTGACCGAGTACTGGGGGATACGAGCTCCTGGGACACCCGACAGACGTTTTTC.

This clone was seen only a few times. Only one base separates this from a far larger clonotype, so it likely reflects a read error. The sample has other DNA sequences that encode this CDR3 too. This chain links TRDV2 with TRDJ3; 9 bases are shared with TRDD3. Trimming cost V 0 bases and J 5 bases; bases outside gene matches: 13. Germline-derived CDR1 and CDR2 are GEAIGNYY and EKD. This CDR3 spans 20 amino acids. The CDR3 loop is CACDTVVTGGYIRDTRQMFF. The DNA for the CDR3 is TGTGCCTGTGACACCGTGGTTACAGGGGGATACATCCGGGACACCCGACAGATGTTTTTC.

This clone was seen a few times. The protein in TCRdb stems from a much larger clone and differs at residue 13 from this DNA's translation, likely a read error; here the protein is translated from the DNA. J is TRDJ3 and V is TRDV2; TRDD3 aligns across 9 bases. Per germline, CDR1 GEAIGNYY and CDR2 EKD. The CDR3 consists of 17 residues. CDR3 bases: TGTGCCTGTGACTACTGGGGGAGCTCCTGGGACACCCAACAGATGTTTTTC. Amino acids: CACDYWGSSWDTQQMFF.

This clone was recorded a few times. The TCRdb record carries a much larger clone's protein, which differs from this DNA's translation at residue 7; a read error is the likely cause, and the protein listed here is the DNA translation. This rearrangement joins TRDV2 to TRDJ4; 7 bases match TRDD3. This CDR3 has 14 amino acids. Germline lookup yields CDR1 GEAIGNYY and CDR2 EKD. The V segment lost 3 bases and the J segment 2 bases; nucleotides outside the gene matches: 8. The CDR3 DNA follows: TGTGCCTGTGACCCTCTGAGGGATACAAGACCCCTGATCTTT. Its protein product is CACDPLRDTRPLIF.

A word on this clone: The TCRdb protein, from a much larger clone, departs from this DNA's translation at residue 14, likely by read error; the protein shown derives from the DNA. The chain is built from TRAV29/DV5 and TRDJ2, with TRDD3 identical over 11 bases. This CDR3 spans 16 amino acids. The germline gives CDR1 NSMFDY, CDR2 ISSIKDK. The CDR3 nucleotides read TGTGCAGCAAGCGAGGTCGGGCTGGGGGATACAGCACAACCCTTCTTT. Translating it yields CAASEVGLGDTAQPFF.

Turning to this clone: A much larger clonotype is one base distant, so this may be a read error. The chain links TRDV2 to TRDJ2; 8 positions match TRDD3. CDR3 length: 20 residues. CDR1 GEAIGNYY and CDR2 EKD come from the germline V gene. CDR3 bases: TGTGCCCGTGACGCAACTCCCGGTACTGGGGGCTTCGCTTTGACAGCACAACTCTTCTTT. Its translation: CARDATPGTGGFALTAQLFF.

Comments on this clone: The protein that TCRdb holds for this DNA derives from a much larger clone and differs from the translated DNA at residue 3, which likely indicates a read error; the protein shown here is translated from the DNA. Distinct nucleotide sequences in the sample also encode this CDR3. The rearrangement links TRDV2 to TRDJ1; TRDD3 agrees at 8 bases. CDR3 length equals 18 residues. CDR1 is GEAIGNYY and CDR2 is EKD in the germline V gene. The CDR3 is CARDAMWKLGAYTDKLIF. As DNA, the CDR3 is TGTGCCCGTGACGCCATGTGGAAACTGGGGGCTTACACCGATAAACTCATCTTT.

This clone is large within its sample. The identical CDR3 is also encoded by other nucleotide sequences in the sample. The chain employs TRDV2 and TRDJ3, with 8 positions matching TRDD3. CDR1 GEAIGNYY and CDR2 EKD come from the germline V gene. The CDR3 extends over 19 amino acids. The trim removed 0 bases at V and 1 base at J, leaving 7 bases unmatched. DNA for the CDR3: TGTGCCTGTGACACCGCGGGATACGCCAGGTCCTGGGACACCCGACAGATGTTTTTC. Translation: CACDTAGYARSWDTRQMFF.

Details on this clone: A far larger clone is just one base off, so this is likely a read error. The sample holds other DNA sequences that translate to the same CDR3. V is TRDV2 and J is TRDJ2, with 11 bases fitting TRDD3. This CDR3 is 18 amino acids long. Germline V gives CDR1 GEAIGNYY, CDR2 EKD. CDR3 bases: TGTGCCTGTGACGGATTACTGGGGGATAAAGCTTTGACAGCCCAACTCTTCTTT. Encoded protein: CACDGLLGDKALTAQLFF.

This clone turned up a few times. V gene TRDV2 combines with J gene TRDJ3; the match to TRDD3 covers 8 bases. V trimming: 0 bases; J trimming: 2 bases; junction bases outside the gene matches: 8. CDR1 is GEAIGNYY and CDR2 is EKD in the germline V gene. There are 19 residues in the CDR3. CDR3 nucleotide sequence: TGTGCCTGTGACACCGTTGGGGGATGCTCGGCCTGGGACACCCGACAGATGTTTTTC. Translation gives CACDTVGGCSAWDTRQMFF.

As concerns this clone: TCRdb pairs this DNA with a much larger clone's protein that differs at residue 4, likely a read error; the protein shown was translated from the DNA. The J gene is TRDJ2, the V gene TRDV2, with 8 bases fitting TRDD3. Germline V lookup: CDR1 GEAIGNYY, CDR2 EKD. V was clipped by 6 bases and J by 0 bases; unmatched bases: 20. This CDR3 spans 20 amino acids. CDR3 in amino acids: CACNATPGTGGFALTAQLFF. DNA for the CDR3: TGTGCCTGTAACGCAACTCCCGGTACTGGGGGCTTCGCTTTGACAGCACAACTCTTCTTT.

This clone has only a few counts. Given a far larger clone just one base away, this is likely a sequencing read error. The V gene is TRDV2, the J gene TRDJ2; 10 positions agree with TRDD3. The V gene's germline CDR1 is GEAIGNYY and CDR2 EKD. The junction had 4 bases not matched to a gene; V was cut back by 1 base and J by 6 bases. The CDR3 is 15 amino acids. CDR3 region: CACDTGGYLAAQLFF. In DNA, the CDR3 is TGTGCCTGTGACACTGGGGGATACTTGGCAGCACAACTCTTCTTT.

On this clone itself: The protein held in TCRdb is that of a much larger clone and does not match this DNA's translation at residue 4, likely because of a read error; the protein shown is translated from the DNA. Different DNA sequences within this sample yield the same CDR3. The V and J genes are TRDV2 and TRDJ2, with 12 nucleotides matching TRDD3. Germline-derived CDR1 and CDR2 are GEAIGNYY and EKD. CDR3 length: 18 residues. The CDR3 reads CACGTGLGTGGYLAQLFF. The CDR3 coding sequence is TGTGCCTGTGGCACCGGGTTGGGGACTGGGGGATACCTAGCACAACTCTTCTTT.

This clone showed up just a few times. A far larger clone differs by one base, so this is likely a read error. V and J are TRDV2 and TRDJ2; D perhaps matches TRDD3 (6 bases). V shed 3 bases and J shed 5 bases, with 27 bases lying between them. This CDR3 has 19 amino acids. Germline V gene sequence: CDR1 GEAIGNYY, CDR2 EKD. CDR3 sequence reads: CACDPIERDKCEDTAQLFF. The DNA of the CDR3 is TGTGCCTGTGACCCTATAGAGAGGGATAAATGCGAGGACACAGCACAACTCTTCTTT.